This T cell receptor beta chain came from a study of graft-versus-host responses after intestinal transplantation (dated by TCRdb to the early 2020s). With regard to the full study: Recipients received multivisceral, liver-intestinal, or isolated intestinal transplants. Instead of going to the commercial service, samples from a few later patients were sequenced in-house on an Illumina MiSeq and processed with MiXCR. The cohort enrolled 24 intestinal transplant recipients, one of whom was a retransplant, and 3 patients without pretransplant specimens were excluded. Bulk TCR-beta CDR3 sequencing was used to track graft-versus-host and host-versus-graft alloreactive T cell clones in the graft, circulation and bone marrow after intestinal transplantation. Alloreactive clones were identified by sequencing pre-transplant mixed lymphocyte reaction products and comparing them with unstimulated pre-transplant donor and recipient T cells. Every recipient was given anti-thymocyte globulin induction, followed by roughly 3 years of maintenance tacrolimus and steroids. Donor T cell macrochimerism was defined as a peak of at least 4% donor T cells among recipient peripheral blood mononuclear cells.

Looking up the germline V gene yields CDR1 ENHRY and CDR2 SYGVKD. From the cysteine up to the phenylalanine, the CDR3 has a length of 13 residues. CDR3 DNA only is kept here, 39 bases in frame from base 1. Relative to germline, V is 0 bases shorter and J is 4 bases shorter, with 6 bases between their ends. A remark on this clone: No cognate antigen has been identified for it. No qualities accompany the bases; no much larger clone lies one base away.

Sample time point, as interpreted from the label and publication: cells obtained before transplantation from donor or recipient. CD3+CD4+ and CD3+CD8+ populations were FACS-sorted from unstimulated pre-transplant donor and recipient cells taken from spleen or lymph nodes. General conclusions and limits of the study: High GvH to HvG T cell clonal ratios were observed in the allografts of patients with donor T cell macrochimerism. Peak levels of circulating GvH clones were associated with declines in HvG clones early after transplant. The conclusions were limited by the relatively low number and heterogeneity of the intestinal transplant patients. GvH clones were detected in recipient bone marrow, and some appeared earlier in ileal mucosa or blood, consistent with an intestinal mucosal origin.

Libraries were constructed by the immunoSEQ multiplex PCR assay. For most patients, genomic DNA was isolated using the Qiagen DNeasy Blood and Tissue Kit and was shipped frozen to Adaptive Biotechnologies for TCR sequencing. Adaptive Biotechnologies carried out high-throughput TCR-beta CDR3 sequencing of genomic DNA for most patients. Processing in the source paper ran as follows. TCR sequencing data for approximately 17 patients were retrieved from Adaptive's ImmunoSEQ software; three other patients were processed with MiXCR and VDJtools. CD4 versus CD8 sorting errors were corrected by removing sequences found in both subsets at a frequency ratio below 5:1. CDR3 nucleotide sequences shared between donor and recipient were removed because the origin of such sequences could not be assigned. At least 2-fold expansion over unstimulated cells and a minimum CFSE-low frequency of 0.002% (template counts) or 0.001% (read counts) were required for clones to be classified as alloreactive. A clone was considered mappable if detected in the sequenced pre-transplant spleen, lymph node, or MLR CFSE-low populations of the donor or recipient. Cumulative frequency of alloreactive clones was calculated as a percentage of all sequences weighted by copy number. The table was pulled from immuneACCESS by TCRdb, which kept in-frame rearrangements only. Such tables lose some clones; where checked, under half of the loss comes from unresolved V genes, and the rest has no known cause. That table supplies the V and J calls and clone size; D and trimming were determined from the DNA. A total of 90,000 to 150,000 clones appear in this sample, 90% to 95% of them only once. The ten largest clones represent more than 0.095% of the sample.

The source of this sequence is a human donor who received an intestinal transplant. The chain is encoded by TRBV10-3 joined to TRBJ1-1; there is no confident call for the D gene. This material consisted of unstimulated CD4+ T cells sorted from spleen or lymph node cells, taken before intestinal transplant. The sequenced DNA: TGTGCCATCAGTGAGTCGAGGGCCACTGAAGCTTTCTTT. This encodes CAISESRATEAFF.